The source of this TCR beta chain is a study of cytomegalovirus exposure and HLA in healthy donors. For the study at large: Most genotyped donors, over 70% of some 400, had Caucasian-associated genetic ancestry. Regarding the study as a whole: Later, an analysis found that common viral pathogens appeared to be linked with several of the most significant clusters. Presence/absence analyses rested on an assumption that sequencing depth was roughly uniform across donors.

V lost 10 bases and J lost 6; bases outside the gene matches: 13. This CDR3 is built from 15 residues. Germline values: CDR1 LNHDA, CDR2 SQIVND (reference sequence). PCR amplification relied on 60 Vbeta primers (plus 13 Jbeta primers). TCRdb's table, derived via immunoSEQ multiplex PCR, lists solely in-frame clones and lacks some. The sample has 200,000 to 250,000 clones; approximately 81% are singletons. About this clone itself: Its antigen is not known.

The genes are TRBV19 and TRBJ1-1; 11 bases are a match to TRBD1. The sequencing sample was made of PBMCs. The TCR was taken from a human donor in good health. CDR3 DNA sequence: TGTGCCACCACTGCAACCGGGACAGGGGGTTCTGAAGCTTTCTTT. It translates to CATTATGTGGSEAFF.